This TCR beta chain came from a study of blood T cells in healthy people across ages. For this clonotype: Its specificity is unknown.

Healthy individuals of Caucasian origin from Russia, aged about 6 to 90, served as donors. Findings of the study overall: Changes seen in expanded clonotypes were possibly confounded by donor CMV status left unknown. Measured against age, TCR beta diversity per million T cells decreased in a roughly linear manner.

This CDR3 is built from 18 residues. J gave up 0 bases and V 4 bases, and 8 bases lay outside the gene matches. The V gene's germline CDR1 is MNHEY and CDR2 SVGEGT. Using a J-beta primer mix together with a sample-barcoded 5' primer, a second PCR was run for roughly 7 to 11 cycles. Using its own MiXCR run on the 5' RACE reads, TCRdb lists one record per CDR3 protein. Of approximately 1.5 million distinct CDR3 sequences detected, approximately 43% appear once; the ten largest clones hold around 4%. This TCR derives from a woman younger than 35 in good health. Sequencing was performed on blood. The chain employs TRBV6-2 or TRBV6-3 and TRBJ2-1, with TRBD2 identical over 11 bases. CDR3 region: CASSLLLAGAGSYNEQFF. The CDR3 nucleotides read TGTGCCAGCAGTTTATTACTAGCGGGAGCGGGCTCCTACAATGAGCAGTTCTTC.